The sequence of this TCR beta chain was determined in a study of blood T cell repertoires in COVID-19. Study background: Acute-phase and convalescent COVID-19 samples originated in the United States, Italy and Spain. The cDNA or gDNA used as material had been derived from T cells, B-cell-depleted T cells, or PBMCs.

Germline-derived CDR1 and CDR2 are SGHRS and YFSETQ. There are 16 residues in the CDR3. V shed 4 bases, J shed 4 bases, and the junction held 4 bases outside the gene matches. In the source study's methods: Researchers report that nucleated cell counts were estimated from reference gene primer amplification. Clones were read by immunoSEQ multiplex PCR, and TCRdb kept only the in-frame ones, dropping some. The V and J calls and clone size are taken from that table; D and trimming were inferred from the DNA. This table has approximately 92,000 clones, around 84% appearing once. The rearrangement uses TRBV5-1 and TRBJ2-3; 15 positions agree with TRBD2. Sequencing used peripheral blood. The clonotype comes from a man aged 65 to 79 with active or convalescent COVID-19. In nucleotides, the CDR3 is TGCGCCAGCAGCGAGGGACTAGCGGGGGGCCCAGATACGCAGTATTTT. Translation gives CASSEGLAGGPDTQYF.